One T cell receptor (beta chain) is described in this entry. Its specificity is unknown. Libraries were prepared by immunoSEQ multiplex PCR; TCRdb keeps only in-frame clonotypes and omits some of them. This table holds 90,000 to 100,000 clones, under 85% found once. The data are from a study of radiotherapy plus CTLA-4 blockade in lung cancer. Study information: For 18% of patients, objective responses occurred, and approximately 30% had disease control.

Study observations and caveats: After treatment with radiotherapy plus ipilimumab, TCR clones that came from the tumor expanded in blood. It was early blood T cell clone dynamics, with interferon-beta, that reportedly best predicted response.

Patients had chemo-refractory metastatic non-small-cell lung cancer and received focal radiation plus CTLA-4 blockade that used ipilimumab. The TCR comes from a human donor with non-small cell lung cancer who had a partial response to radiotherapy plus ipilimumab. Some clones in this sample may be carry-over from other donors' samples. The sequencing used peripheral blood, collected from a patient treated with radiotherapy plus ipilimumab.

The CDR3 coding sequence is TGCGCCAGCAGCTTAAATACACAGGGTGGAGATGAAAAACTGTTTTTT. Protein sequence: CASSLNTQGGDEKLFF. This chain uses TRBV5-1 with TRBJ1-4, with D perhaps matching TRBD1 (6 bases). The CDR3 runs 16 residues. Germline loops: CDR1 SGHRS, CDR2 YFSETQ. V shed 2 bases and J shed 6 bases, with 17 bases lying between them.